This paragraph covers one T cell receptor (beta chain) sequence. Repertoires were generated with immunoSEQ multiplex PCR, while TCRdb's copy carries only in-frame clones and drops some. This table holds a few hundred thousand clones, 80% to 90% found once. Germline V CDR1 and CDR2: LNHDA, SQIVND (reference sequence). V was pared by 10 bases and J by 5 bases, with 17 bases between. The CDR3 spans 13 residues. The data are from a study of blood T cell repertoires in COVID-19. Participants were aged about 18 to 90 years, lived in about 26 US areas, and enrolled virtually. Cohort placement rested on clinical history that participants reported themselves.

The chain carries TRBV19 and TRBJ1-2, with D uncertain. The sequence derives from a woman aged 45-59 years who had recovered from COVID-19. Sequenced: PBMCs or T cells enriched from blood (not recorded which). CDR3 sequence (DNA): TGTGCCACCGAAAACGGAGAAGATTATGGCTACACCTTC. Its translation is CATENGEDYGYTF.